This T cell receptor (beta chain) was recovered during a study of technical replicates of blood from several donors. This CDR3 has 17 residues. Germline CDR1 is SGHAT and CDR2 is FQNNGV. With V trimmed by 2 bases and J by 4 bases, 8 bases remained unmatched. This clone was picked up one time. Method: immunoSEQ multiplex PCR; TCRdb's copy keeps in-frame clones and lacks some. This table holds about 83,000 clones, around nine tenths found once. Material for sequencing was T cells isolated from PBMCs. The V call is TRBV11-2, the J call TRBJ2-2; the match to TRBD2 covers 9 bases. The sequence derives from a human donor in good health. This CDR3 reads CASSLWGGRAFTGELFF. The CDR3 DNA follows: TGTGCCAGCAGCTTATGGGGCGGGAGGGCCTTCACCGGGGAGCTGTTTTTT.